The next 3 T cell receptor beta chains were all read from a single sample in a study of PD-L1 blockade in urothelial cancer (dated by TCRdb to about 2017). Interpreted using the paper, the time point label stands for: pretreatment peripheral blood. Libraries were constructed by the immunoSEQ multiplex PCR assay. Drawn from immuneACCESS, this table holds only the in-frame rearrangements with V and J called that TCRdb kept. Clones are partly lost; checked studies trace under half to an unresolved V gene and leave the rest unexplained. This sample holds tens of thousands of clones; more than 80% were observed only once. 1% to 1.5% of the sample rests with the top ten. The sample in question was PBMCs, obtained around atezolizumab (anti-PD-L1) treatment. Receptors originate from a man aged 45-65 years with urothelial cancer.

This clone came up once. The chain uses TRBV6-1 and TRBJ2-3, with 11 bases lining up with TRBD2. V trimming: 5 bases; J trimming: 5 bases; junction bases outside the gene matches: 6. Germline V gives CDR1 MNHNS, CDR2 SASEGT. The CDR3 runs to 15 residues. The CDR3 sequence: CASSTIAGGQDTQYF. The CDR3, as DNA: TGTGCCAGCAGTACTATAGCGGGGGGGCAAGATACGCAGTATTTT.

The genes are TRBV29-1 and TRBJ1-5; D gene uncertain. CDR3 length: 17 residues. Germline assignment: CDR1 SQVTM and CDR2 ANQGSEA. Trimming left V 8 bases short and J 0 bases short, with 23 bases between. DNA of the CDR3: TGCAGCACCCGTGTGGGGAACGGAGGAAATAGCAATCAGCCCCAGCATTTT. Translated, it gives CSTRVGNGGNSNQPQHF.

The chain uses TRBV7-3 and TRBJ2-7; TRBD1 matches at 9 bases. V was clipped by 5 bases and J by 3 bases; unmatched bases: 8. Germline CDR1 is SGHTA and CDR2 is FQGTGA. The CDR3 loop spans 15 amino acids. The CDR3 region is CASSPSGTGLYEQYF. The DNA for the CDR3 is TGTGCCAGCAGCCCGTCGGGGACAGGGCTCTACGAGCAGTACTTC.